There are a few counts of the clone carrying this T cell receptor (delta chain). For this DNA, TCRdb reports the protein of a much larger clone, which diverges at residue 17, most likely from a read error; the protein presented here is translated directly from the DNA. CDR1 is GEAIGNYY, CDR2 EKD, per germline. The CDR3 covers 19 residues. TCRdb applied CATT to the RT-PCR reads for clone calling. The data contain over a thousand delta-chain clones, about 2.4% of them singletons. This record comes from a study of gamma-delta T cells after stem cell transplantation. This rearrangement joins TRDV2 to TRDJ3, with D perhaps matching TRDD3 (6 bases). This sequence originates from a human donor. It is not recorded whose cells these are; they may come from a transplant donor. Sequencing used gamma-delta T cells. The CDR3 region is CACDRVAGESSWDTRQTFF. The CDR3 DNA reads TGTGCCTGTGACAGAGTGGCTGGGGAAAGCTCCTGGGACACCCGACAGACGTTTTTC.